This T cell receptor (beta chain) was documented in a study of Tregs in tolerant kidney transplant recipients (dated by TCRdb to the late 2010s). Regarding the study in general: The study applied TCRbeta sequencing to find donor-specific regulatory T cells before combined kidney and bone marrow transplantation and then followed those same cells after transplant. Overall study outcomes, separate from this receptor: For some patients the PCR primers changed over time, which made it impossible to compare the samples from those patients at the nucleotide level. In tolerant patients, donor-specific Tregs expanded more than Tregs overall, which suggests antigen-driven rather than nonspecific expansion. The study was limited by small patient numbers, and the findings need validation in larger populations and under other immunosuppression protocols. Expanding Tregs with activated donor B cells appeared to identify the most biologically relevant and donor-specific TCRbeta repertoire. Biological reproducibility was not directly addressed, though technical replication error appeared minimal.

Reading the label with the study, this specimen's time point is: 6 months after combined kidney and bone marrow transplant. The transplants used related donors along with nonmyeloablative bone marrow transplantation, and in the human trials mixed chimerism was transient. Thawed PBMCs were FACS-sorted into unstimulated Tregs (CD4+CD25+CD127-), CD4+ non-Tregs (CD4+CD25-), CD4 cells and CD8 cells. The patients were a handful of recipients of combined kidney and bone marrow transplants from the ITN036ST trial, and samples were available only for these trial subjects. Healthy control blood was separated into PBMCs by Ficoll density gradient and cryopreserved, and patient PBMCs were collected both before and after transplant. As for this clone: What antigen it recognizes has not been identified. Per-nucleotide qualities are absent, and no much larger clonotype sits a single base away.

V is shortened by 5 bases, J by 0 bases, and the region joining them spans 8 bases. CDR1 SGHNT and CDR2 YENEEA were looked up in the germline V gene. CDR3 length: 14 amino acids, cysteine to phenylalanine. Only the CDR3 DNA is retained, 42 bases long and in frame from the first base. Genomic DNA was extracted from sorted cells with the QIAGEN DNeasy Blood and Tissue Kit for TCRbeta CDR3 sequencing. High-throughput TCRbeta CDR3 sequencing was carried out commercially through immunoSEQ, with PCR amplification with bias correction and internal controls included. Regarding the original processing steps: Unique productive TCRbeta sequences were defined by CDR3 nucleotide sequence when primers matched and otherwise by CDR3 amino acid sequence together with Vbeta and Jbeta genes. As a correction for sorting error, sequences shared between sorted populations at a frequency ratio of 2:1 or less were discarded, and the remaining shared sequences were assigned to the higher population. A sequence was defined as donor-reactive if the sequence was expanded at least 5-fold in CFSE-low cells compared with unstimulated cells and had a frequency of at least 0.01% in CFSE-low cells. Jensen-Shannon divergence calculated on the top 100 TCRbeta sequences ranked by frequency was used to measure repertoire divergence. For any sample with multiple sequencing runs, sorting error was corrected in each run separately before the runs were pooled. TCRdb provides this immuneACCESS table in a form limited to in-frame rearrangements. Some clones are lacking; in checked studies, under half of them reflect an unresolved V gene, and why the rest are absent is not known. Clonal size and the V and J genes are those of that table, whereas D and trimming came from the DNA. The sample records approximately 60,000 clones, more than 75% of which are singletons. The ten largest clones take up about 3.8% of the sample.

This clonotype originated in a human patient who received a combined kidney and bone marrow transplant. Some T cells may derive from the graft donor when a transplant has been performed. This receptor chain uses TRBV11-3 and TRBJ1-3; no D gene can be assigned with confidence. Source: CD4+ T cells from blood (PBMCs), taken 6 months after the transplant. The nucleotides read TGTGCCAGCAGCCCCAGAAACTCTGGAAACACCATATATTTT. The resulting protein is CASSPRNSGNTIYF.